This T cell receptor beta chain came from a study of blood T cells in healthy people across ages. Study as a whole: Capturing about one barcoded beta molecule per two T cells was achieved by template switching.

This CDR3 is 13 amino acids long. The germline CDR1 and CDR2 sequences are SQVTM and ANQGSEA. The V gene lost 1 base and the J gene lost 0 bases, with 6 bases spanning the gap. This clonotype turned up a few times. What it binds is unknown. Study-level points and caveats: Observed TCR beta diversity per million T cells went down as age went up. This fall followed a roughly linear course with age.

It was with a sample-barcoded 5' primer and a J-beta primer mix that a second PCR of about 6 to 12 cycles was run. TCRdb itself ran the 5' RACE reads through MiXCR, one entry per CDR3 protein. The table has under 950,000 distinct CDR3 sequences, about 20% seen once. The J gene is TRBJ1-1, the V gene TRBV29-1; D is uncertain. The sequenced material came from blood. The sequence derives from a man between 65 and 85 years old in good health. In DNA form, the CDR3 reads TGCAGCGTTGAAGGAGGTATGAACACTGAAGCTTTCTTT. Residues: CSVEGGMNTEAFF. The variable domain in full, completed from reference TRBV29-1 and TRBJ1-1, reads SAVISQKPSRDICQRGTSLTIQCQVDSQVTMMFWYRQQPGQSLTLIATANQGSEATYESGFVIDKFPISRPNLTFSTLTVSNMSPEDSSIYLCSVEGGMNTEAFFGQGTRLTVV.